The clone carrying this T cell receptor (beta chain) was counted only a few times. Antigen: not known. Clones were read by immunoSEQ multiplex PCR, and TCRdb kept only the in-frame ones, dropping some. The sample holds about 6,600 clones; roughly a third are singletons and the top ten take approximately 16%. Over a period of roughly 6 days at 37 degrees C, the mixed lymphocyte reaction cells were cocultured. This sample is drawn from a study of siplizumab effects on memory and regulatory T cells. The study, taken as a whole, reports: Naive T cells looked more diverse than memory cells, and they looked like major contributors to the alloresponse. Tracing alloreactive clones into unstimulated subsets worked for only a minor fraction of them.

Germline values: CDR1 SGHNT, CDR2 YENEEA. Trimming at V came to 3 bases and at J to 4 bases, leaving 2 bases not matched to a gene. The CDR3 is 14 amino acids. The TCR was taken from a human donor in good health; the cells came from an allogeneic mixed lymphocyte reaction. Specimen: CFSE-low (dividing) CD8+ T cells sorted from an allogeneic mixed lymphocyte reaction. The chain joins TRBV11-3 to TRBJ2-1; 8 positions agree with TRBD1. The CDR3: CASSFGDRYNEQFF. CDR3 DNA: TGTGCCAGCAGCTTTGGGGACAGGTACAATGAGCAGTTCTTC.